The T cell receptor (beta chain) under discussion was sequenced for a study of blood T cell repertoires in COVID-19. Sequencing used immunoSEQ multiplex PCR; TCRdb keeps in-frame clones, though not all of them. The profile shows about 350,000 clones, approximately 90% of them singletons. The CDR3 totals 16 residues. Germline CDR1 and CDR2: SGHRS and YFSETQ. V was pared by 2 bases and J by 5 bases, with 7 bases of the junction left unmatched. The clonotype comes from a woman in her sixties with COVID-19, enrolled during active disease. The genes are TRBV5-1 and TRBJ2-1; 10 bases match TRBD2. Sequenced input: peripheral blood. Written as DNA, the CDR3 is TGCGCCAGCAGCTTTCGAACTAGCGGGGCCAACAATGAGCAGTTCTTC. Protein sequence: CASSFRTSGANNEQFF.